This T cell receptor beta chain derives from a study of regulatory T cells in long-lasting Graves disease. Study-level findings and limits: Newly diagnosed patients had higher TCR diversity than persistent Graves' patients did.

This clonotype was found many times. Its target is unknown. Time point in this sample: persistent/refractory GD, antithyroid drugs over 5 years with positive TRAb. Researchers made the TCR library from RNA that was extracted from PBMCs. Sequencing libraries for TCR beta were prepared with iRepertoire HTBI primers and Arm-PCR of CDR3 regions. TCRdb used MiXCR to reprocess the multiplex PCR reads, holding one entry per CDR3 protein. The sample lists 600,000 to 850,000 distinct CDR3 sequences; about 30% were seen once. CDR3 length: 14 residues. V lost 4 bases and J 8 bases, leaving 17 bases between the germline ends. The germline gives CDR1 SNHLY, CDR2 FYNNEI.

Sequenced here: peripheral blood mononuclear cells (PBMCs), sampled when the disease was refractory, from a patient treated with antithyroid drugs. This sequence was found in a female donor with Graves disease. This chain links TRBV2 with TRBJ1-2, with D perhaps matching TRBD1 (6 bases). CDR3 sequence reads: CASSGTGGGVGYTF. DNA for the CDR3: TGTGCCAGCAGTGGTACAGGAGGGGGAGTGGGCTACACCTTC.